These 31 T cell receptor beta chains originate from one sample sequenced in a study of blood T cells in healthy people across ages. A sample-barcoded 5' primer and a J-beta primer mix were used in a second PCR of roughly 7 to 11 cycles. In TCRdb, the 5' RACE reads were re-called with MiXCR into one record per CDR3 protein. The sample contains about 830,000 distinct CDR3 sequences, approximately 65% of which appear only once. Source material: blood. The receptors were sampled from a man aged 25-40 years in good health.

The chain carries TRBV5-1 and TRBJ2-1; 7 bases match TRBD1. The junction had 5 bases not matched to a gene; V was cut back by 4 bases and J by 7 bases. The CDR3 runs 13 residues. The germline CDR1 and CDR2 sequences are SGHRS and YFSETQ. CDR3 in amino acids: CASSNTGVNEQFF. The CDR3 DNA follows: TGCGCCAGCAGCAATACAGGGGTAAATGAGCAGTTCTTC. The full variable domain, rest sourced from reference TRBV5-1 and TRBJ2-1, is KAGVTQTPRYLIKTRGQQVTLSCSPISGHRSVSWYQQTPGQGLQFLFEYFSETQRNKGNFPGRFSGRQFSNSRSEMNVSTLELGDSALYLCASSNTGVNEQFFGPGTRLTVL.

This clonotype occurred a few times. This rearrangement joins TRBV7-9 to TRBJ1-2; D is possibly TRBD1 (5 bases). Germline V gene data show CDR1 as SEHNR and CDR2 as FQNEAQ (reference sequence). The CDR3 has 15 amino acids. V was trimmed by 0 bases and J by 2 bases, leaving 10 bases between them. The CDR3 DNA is TGTGCCAGCAGCTTAGCGCTCGAGGGGAACTATGGCTACACCTTC. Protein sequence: CASSLALEGNYGYTF.

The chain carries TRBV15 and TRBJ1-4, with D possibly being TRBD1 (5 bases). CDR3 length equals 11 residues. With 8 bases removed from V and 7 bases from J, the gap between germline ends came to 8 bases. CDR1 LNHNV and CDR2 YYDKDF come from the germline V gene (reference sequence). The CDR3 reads CATGHLEKLFF. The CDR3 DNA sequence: TGTGCCACCGGACATCTTGAAAAACTGTTTTTT.

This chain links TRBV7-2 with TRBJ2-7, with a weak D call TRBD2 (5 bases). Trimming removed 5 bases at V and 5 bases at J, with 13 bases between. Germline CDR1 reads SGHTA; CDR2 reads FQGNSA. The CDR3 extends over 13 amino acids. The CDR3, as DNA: TGTGCCAGCAGCCCAGGTCCGGGGAACGAGCAGTACTTC. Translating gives CASSPGPGNEQYF. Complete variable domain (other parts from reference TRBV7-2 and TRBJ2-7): GAGVSQSPSNKVTEKGKDVELRCDPISGHTALYWYRQSLGQGLEFLIYFQGNSAPDKSGLPSDRFSAERTGGSVSTLTIQRTQQEDSAVYLCASSPGPGNEQYFGPGTRLTVT.

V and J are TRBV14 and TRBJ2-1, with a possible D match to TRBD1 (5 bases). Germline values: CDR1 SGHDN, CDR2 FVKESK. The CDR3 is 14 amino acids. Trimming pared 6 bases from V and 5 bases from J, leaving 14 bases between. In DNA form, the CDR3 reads TGTGCCAGCAGTCTCAAGATACAGGACAATGAGCAGTTCTTC. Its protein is CASSLKIQDNEQFF.

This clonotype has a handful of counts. DNA of the CDR3: TGTGCCAGCAGTGCGACTAGCGGGGGTACAGATACGCAGTATTTT. Translating it yields CASSATSGGTDTQYF. V usage is TRBV28 and J usage is TRBJ2-3, with 12 positions matching TRBD2. With 5 bases clipped from V and 3 bases from J, the junction kept 3 bases outside the gene matches. The CDR3 consists of 15 residues. CDR1 MDHEN and CDR2 SYDVKM come from the germline V gene.

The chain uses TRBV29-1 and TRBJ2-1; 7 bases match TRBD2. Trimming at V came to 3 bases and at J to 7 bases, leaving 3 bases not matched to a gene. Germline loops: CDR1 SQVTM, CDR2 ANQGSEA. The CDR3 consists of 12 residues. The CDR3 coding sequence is TGCAGCGTTGACTGGACTAGGAATGAGCAGTTCTTC. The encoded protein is CSVDWTRNEQFF.

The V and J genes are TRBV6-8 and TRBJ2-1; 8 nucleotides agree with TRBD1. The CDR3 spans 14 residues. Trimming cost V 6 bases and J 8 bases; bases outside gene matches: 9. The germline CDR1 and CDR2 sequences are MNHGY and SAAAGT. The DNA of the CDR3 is TGTGCCAGCAGCCCGAACCACAGGGGGGATGAGCAGTTCTTC. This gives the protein CASSPNHRGDEQFF.

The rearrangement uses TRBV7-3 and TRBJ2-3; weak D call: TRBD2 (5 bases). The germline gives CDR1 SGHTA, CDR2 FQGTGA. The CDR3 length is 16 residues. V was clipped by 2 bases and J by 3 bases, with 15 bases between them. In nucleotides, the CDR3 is TGTGCCAGCAGCTTACTCGGACGGGGAATAACAGATACGCAGTATTTT. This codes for CASSLLGRGITDTQYF. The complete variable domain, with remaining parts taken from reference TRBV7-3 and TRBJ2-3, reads GAGVSQTPSNKVTEKGKYVELRCDPISGHTALYWYRQSLGQGPEFLIYFQGTGAADDSGLPNDRFFAVRPEGSVSTLKIQRTERGDSAVYLCASSLLGRGITDTQYFGPGTRLTVL.

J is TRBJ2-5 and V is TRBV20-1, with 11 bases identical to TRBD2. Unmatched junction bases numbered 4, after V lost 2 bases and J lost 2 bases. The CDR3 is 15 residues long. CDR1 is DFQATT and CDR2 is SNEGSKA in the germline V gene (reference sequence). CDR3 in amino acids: CSARRLAGFQETQYF. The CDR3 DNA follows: TGCAGTGCTAGACGACTAGCGGGATTTCAAGAGACCCAGTACTTC.

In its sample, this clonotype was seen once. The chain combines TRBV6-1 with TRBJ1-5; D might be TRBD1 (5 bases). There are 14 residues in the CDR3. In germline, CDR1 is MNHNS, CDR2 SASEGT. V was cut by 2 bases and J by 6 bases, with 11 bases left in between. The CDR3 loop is CASSETGDRQPQHF. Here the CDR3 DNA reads TGTGCCAGCAGTGAAACGGGGGATCGTCAGCCCCAGCATTTT.

DNA of the CDR3: TGCAGCGTAGGGACTAGCGGGCTGTACAATGAGCAGTTCTTC. Protein: CSVGTSGLYNEQFF. J is TRBJ2-1 and V is TRBV29-1; 12 nucleotides match TRBD2. After removal of 6 bases from V and 4 bases from J, the junction contained 4 bases not matched to a gene. Germline V gene lookup returns CDR1 SQVTM and CDR2 ANQGSEA. This CDR3 is 14 amino acids long.

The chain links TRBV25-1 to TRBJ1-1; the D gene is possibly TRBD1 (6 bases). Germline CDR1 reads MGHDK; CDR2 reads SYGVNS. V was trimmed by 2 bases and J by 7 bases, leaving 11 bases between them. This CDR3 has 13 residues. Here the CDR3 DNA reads TGTGCCAGCAGTGAACCGACAGGCGATGAAGCTTTCTTT. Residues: CASSEPTGDEAFF.

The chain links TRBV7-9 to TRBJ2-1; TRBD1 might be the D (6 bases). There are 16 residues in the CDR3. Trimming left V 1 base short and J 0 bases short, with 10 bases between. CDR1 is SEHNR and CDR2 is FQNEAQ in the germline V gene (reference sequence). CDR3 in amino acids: CASSLVRGGSYNEQFF. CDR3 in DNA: TGTGCCAGCAGCTTAGTTCGAGGGGGCTCCTACAATGAGCAGTTCTTC. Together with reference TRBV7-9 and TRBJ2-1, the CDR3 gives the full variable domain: DTGVSQNPRHKITKRGQNVTFRCDPISEHNRLYWYRQTLGQGPEFLTYFQNEAQLEKSRLLSDRFSAERPKGSFSTLEIQRTEQGDSAMYLCASSLVRGGSYNEQFFGPGTRLTVL.

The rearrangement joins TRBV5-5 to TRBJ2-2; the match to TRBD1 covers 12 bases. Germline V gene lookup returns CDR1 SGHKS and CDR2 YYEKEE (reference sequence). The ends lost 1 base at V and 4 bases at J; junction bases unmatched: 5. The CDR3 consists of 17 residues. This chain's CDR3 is CASSLMGQGAFTGELFF. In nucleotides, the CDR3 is TGTGCCAGCAGCTTGATGGGACAGGGGGCGTTCACCGGGGAGCTGTTTTTT.

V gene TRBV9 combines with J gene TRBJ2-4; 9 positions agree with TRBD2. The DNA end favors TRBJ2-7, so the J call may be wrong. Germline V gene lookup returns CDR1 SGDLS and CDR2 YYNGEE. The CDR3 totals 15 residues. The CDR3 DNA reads TGTGCCAGCAGCGTAGTGCCTAGCGGGGACTACGAGCAGTACTTC. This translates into CASSVVPSGDYEQYF.

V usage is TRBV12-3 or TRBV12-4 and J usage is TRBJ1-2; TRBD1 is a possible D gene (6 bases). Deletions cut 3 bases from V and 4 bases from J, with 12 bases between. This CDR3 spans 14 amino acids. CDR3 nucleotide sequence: TGTGCCAGCAGTTTCCCACAGGGCGGCTATGGCTACACCTTC. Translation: CASSFPQGGYGYTF.

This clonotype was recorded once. CDR3 residues: CSAPRGVSTDTQYF. The CDR3 DNA sequence: TGCAGTGCTCCTCGGGGGGTCAGCACAGATACGCAGTATTTT. This chain links TRBV20-1 with TRBJ2-3, with 7 bases aligning to TRBD2. V was pared by 5 bases and J by 0 bases, with 5 bases of the junction left unmatched. Germline V gene data show CDR1 as DFQATT and CDR2 as SNEGSKA (reference sequence). The CDR3 has 14 residues.

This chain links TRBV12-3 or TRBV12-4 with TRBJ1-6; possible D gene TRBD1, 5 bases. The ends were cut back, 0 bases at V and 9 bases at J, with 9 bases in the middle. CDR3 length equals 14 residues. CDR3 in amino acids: CASSLASGFSPLHF. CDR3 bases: TGTGCCAGCAGTTTAGCCTCAGGGTTTTCACCCCTCCACTTT.

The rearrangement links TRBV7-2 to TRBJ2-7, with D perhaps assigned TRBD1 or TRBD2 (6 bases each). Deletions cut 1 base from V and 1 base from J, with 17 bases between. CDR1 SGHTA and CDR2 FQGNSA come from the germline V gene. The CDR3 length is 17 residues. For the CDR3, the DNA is TGTGCCAGCAGCTTAGAGGGGGGATTCCTCGTTTCCTACGAGCAGTACTTC. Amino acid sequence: CASSLEGGFLVSYEQYF.

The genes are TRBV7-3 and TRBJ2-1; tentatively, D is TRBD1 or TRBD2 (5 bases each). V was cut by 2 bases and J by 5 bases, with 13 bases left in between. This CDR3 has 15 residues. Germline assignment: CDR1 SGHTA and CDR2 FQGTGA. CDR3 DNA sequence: TGTGCCAGCAGCTTATTTCGGGGACCCAACAATGAGCAGTTCTTC. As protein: CASSLFRGPNNEQFF.

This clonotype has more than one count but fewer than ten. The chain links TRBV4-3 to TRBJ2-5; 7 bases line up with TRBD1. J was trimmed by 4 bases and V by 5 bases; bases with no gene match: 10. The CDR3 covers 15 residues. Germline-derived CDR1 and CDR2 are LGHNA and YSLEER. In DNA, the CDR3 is TGCGCCAGCAGCGAGACAGGGATCGAAGGAGAGACCCAGTACTTC. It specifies CASSETGIEGETQYF.

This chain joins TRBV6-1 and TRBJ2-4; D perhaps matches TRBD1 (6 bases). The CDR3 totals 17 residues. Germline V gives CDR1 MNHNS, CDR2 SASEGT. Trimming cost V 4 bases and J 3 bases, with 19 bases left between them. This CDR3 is CASSVLASEGVKNIQYF. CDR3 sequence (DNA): TGTGCCAGCAGTGTATTGGCCTCCGAGGGGGTCAAAAACATTCAGTACTTC.

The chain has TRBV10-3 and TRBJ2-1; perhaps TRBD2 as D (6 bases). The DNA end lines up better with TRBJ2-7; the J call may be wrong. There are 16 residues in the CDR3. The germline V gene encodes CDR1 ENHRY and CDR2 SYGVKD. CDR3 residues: CAISEVTGVDAGEQYF. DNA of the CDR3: TGTGCCATCAGTGAGGTCACCGGAGTTGATGCGGGGGAGCAGTACTTC.

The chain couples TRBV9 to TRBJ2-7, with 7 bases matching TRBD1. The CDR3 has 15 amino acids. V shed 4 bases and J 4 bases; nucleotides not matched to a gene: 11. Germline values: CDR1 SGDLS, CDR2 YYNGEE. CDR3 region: CASSYSGTDGYEQYF. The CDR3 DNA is TGTGCCAGCAGCTACTCCGGGACAGACGGGTACGAGCAGTACTTC. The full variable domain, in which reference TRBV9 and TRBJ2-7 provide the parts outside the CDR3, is DSGVTQTPKHLITATGQRVTLRCSPRSGDLSVYWYQQSLDQGLQFLIQYYNGEERAKGNILERFSAQQFPDLHSELNLSSLELGDSALYFCASSYSGTDGYEQYFGPGTRLTVT.

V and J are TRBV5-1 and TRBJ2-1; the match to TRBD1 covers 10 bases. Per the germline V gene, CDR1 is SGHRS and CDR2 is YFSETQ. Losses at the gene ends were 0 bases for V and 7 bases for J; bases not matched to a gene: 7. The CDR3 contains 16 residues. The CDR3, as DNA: TGCGCCAGCAGCTTGGGGTTTGGGACAGGGGCGAATGAGCAGTTCTTC. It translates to CASSLGFGTGANEQFF.

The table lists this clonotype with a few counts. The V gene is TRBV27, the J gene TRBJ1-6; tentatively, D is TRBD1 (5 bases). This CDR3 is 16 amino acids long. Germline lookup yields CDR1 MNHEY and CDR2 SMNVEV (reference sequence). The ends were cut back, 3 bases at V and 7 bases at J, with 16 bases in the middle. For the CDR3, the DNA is TGTGCCAGCAGTTTTCTCGGGGCAGGAGAGAATTCACCCCTCCACTTT. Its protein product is CASSFLGAGENSPLHF.

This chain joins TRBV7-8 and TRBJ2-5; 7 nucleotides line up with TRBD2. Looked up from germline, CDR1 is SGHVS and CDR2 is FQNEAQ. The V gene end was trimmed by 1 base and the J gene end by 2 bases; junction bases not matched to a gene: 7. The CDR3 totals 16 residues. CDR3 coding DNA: TGTGCCAGCAGCTTAGGTTCTAGCGGAACTCAAGAGACCCAGTACTTC. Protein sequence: CASSLGSSGTQETQYF.

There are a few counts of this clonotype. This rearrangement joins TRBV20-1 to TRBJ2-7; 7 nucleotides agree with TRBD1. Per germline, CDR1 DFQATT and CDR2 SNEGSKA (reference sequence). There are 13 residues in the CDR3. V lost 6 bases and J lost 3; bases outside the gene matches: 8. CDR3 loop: CSARTGGFYEQYF. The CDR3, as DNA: TGCAGTGCCCGGACAGGCGGTTTCTACGAGCAGTACTTC.

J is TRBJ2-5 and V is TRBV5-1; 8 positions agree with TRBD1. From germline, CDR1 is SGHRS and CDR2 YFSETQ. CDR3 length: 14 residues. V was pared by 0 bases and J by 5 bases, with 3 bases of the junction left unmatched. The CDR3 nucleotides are TGCGCCAGCAGCTTGGAGACAGGGGTTGAGACCCAGTACTTC. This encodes CASSLETGVETQYF.

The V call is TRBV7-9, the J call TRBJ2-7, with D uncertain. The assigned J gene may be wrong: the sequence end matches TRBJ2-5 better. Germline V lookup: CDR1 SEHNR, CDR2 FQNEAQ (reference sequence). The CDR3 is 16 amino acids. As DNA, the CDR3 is TGTGCCAGCAGCTTACAGTCCCTAGGGTCTGGAGAGACCCAGTACTTC. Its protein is CASSLQSLGSGETQYF.